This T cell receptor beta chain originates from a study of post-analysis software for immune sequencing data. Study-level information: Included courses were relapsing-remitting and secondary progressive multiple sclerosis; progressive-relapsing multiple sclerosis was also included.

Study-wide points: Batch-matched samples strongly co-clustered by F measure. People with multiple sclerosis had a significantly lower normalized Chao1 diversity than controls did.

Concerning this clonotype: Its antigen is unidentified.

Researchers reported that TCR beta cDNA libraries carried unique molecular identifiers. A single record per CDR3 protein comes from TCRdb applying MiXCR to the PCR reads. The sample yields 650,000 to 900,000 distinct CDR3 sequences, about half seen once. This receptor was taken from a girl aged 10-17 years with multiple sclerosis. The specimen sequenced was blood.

The CDR3 region is CASSPPRGGGYTF. For the CDR3, the DNA is TGTGCCAGCAGCCCCCCCAGGGGGGGTGGCTACACCTTC. The chain recombines TRBV9 with TRBJ1-2; 7 nucleotides match TRBD1. Unmatched junction bases numbered 7, after V lost 4 bases and J lost 7 bases. CDR1 and CDR2 (germline): SGDLS, YYNGEE. The length of the CDR3 is 13 residues.